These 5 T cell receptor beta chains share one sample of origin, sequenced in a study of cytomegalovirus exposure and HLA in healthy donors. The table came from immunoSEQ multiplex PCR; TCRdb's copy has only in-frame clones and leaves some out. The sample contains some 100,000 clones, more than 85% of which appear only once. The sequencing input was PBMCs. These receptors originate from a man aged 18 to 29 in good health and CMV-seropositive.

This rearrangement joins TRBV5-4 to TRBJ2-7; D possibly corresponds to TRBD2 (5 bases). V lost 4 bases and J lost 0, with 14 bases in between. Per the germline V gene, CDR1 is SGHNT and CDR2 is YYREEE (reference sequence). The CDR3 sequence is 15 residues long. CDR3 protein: CASSPAGGVSYEQYF. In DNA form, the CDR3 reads TGTGCCAGCAGCCCGGCGGGTGGCGTCTCCTACGAGCAGTACTTC.

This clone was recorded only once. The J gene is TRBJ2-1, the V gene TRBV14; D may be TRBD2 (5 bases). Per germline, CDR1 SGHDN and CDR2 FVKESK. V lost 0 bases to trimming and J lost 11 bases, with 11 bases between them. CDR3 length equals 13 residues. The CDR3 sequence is CASSQELREQQFF. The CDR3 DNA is TGTGCCAGCAGCCAAGAATTAAGGGAGCAGCAGTTCTTC.

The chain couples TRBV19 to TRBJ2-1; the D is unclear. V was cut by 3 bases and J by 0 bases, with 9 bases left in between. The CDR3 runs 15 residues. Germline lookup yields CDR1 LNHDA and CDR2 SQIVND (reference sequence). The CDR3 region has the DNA TGTGCCAGTAGTATGGGCCTTCGCTCCTACAATGAGCAGTTCTTC. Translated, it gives CASSMGLRSYNEQFF.

CDR3 sequence reads: CASSEDLAGVYNEQFF. The CDR3 DNA sequence: TGTGCCAGCAGTGAAGACCTAGCGGGAGTATACAATGAGCAGTTCTTC. This chain uses TRBV6-1 with TRBJ2-1; 10 bases line up with TRBD2. The ends lost 1 base at V and 4 bases at J; junction bases unmatched: 4. The CDR3 consists of 16 residues. Germline CDR1 MNHNS, CDR2 SASEGT.

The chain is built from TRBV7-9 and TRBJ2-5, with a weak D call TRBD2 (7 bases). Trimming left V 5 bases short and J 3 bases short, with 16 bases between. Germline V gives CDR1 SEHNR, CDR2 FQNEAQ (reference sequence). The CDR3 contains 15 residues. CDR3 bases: TGTGCCAGCAGCGGGAGTGGGGGGGCGGAAGAGACCCAGTACTTC. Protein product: CASSGSGGAEETQYF.